This T cell receptor (beta chain) stems from a study of CD8+ T cells in alopecia areata (dated 2018 in TCRdb). Background for the entire study: The treated patients took part in an open-label pilot trial in which moderate-to-severe alopecia areata was treated with oral tofacitinib at 5 to 10 mg twice daily. Amplification of TCRbeta CDR3 regions was done by immunoSEQ multiplex PCR using 35 Vbeta forward primers and 13 Jbeta reverse primers. Human TCRbeta sequencing covered scalp tissue and sorted CD4+ and CD8+ peripheral blood T cells from patchy and totalis/universalis alopecia areata patients and healthy controls. Biopsies were taken from tofacitinib-treated patients at baseline and again at 4 and 24 weeks into treatment, and several of those patients also had a later scalp biopsy. RNA was extracted with the PAXgene miRNA kit for fixed scalp, the miRNeasy kit for PBMCs, and the RNeasy kit for mouse skin. Patients received tofacitinib for 6 to 18 months and were then followed off drug for 6 months to check for delayed response and recurrence. Scalp clonality was compared across normal scalp (n=4), patchy alopecia areata scalp (n=8), and alopecia totalis/universalis scalp (n=8). For the treated patients, the SALT score, which quantifies what percentage of scalp surface area is affected, served as the measure of disease severity. In both human patients and the C3H/HeJ mouse model, the study applied high-throughput TCRbeta sequencing to look at T cell clonal expansion in alopecia areata.

V loses 5 bases, J loses 7 bases, and the germline ends lie 15 bases apart. CDR1 and CDR2, looked up from the germline V gene, are SGHDT and YYEEEE. The cysteine opens and the phenylalanine closes a CDR3 of 13 amino acids. Only CDR3 DNA remains: 39 bases, in frame from the first base. Sample treatment or condition, as interpreted from the label and publication: oral pan-JAK inhibitor, 5-10 mg twice daily. Lesional scalp punch biopsies and peripheral blood were collected from alopecia areata patients. PBMCs were isolated by density centrifugation and stained for CD3, CD4 and CD8, after which CD4+ and CD8+ T cells were sorted on a FACSAria. Concerning this clone: What this receptor recognizes is not known. There are no base qualities to consult, and no much larger clone falls within one base.

Library creation used the immunoSEQ multiplex PCR assay. For TCR sequencing, RNA was extracted from every sample and reverse transcribed into cDNA to serve as template. First-strand cDNA was synthesized using SuperScript III with a 2:1 mix of oligo-dT and random hexamers. A synthetic immune receptor repertoire was used to measure amplification bias, and any remaining bias was corrected computationally. The paper's processing steps were these. Raw reads were preprocessed for error removal, and CDR3 was defined according to IMGT conventions as running from the conserved cysteine to phenylalanine. Clonality was computed as 1 minus the Shannon entropy, with the entropy normalized by log2 of the number of productive unique TCRs. CD4 or CD8 identity of scalp clones was inferred by cross-referencing scalp TCRbeta sequences with sorted blood CD4 and CD8 repertoires. The clones in this table, taken by TCRdb from immuneACCESS, are in-frame only. Not every clone is retained; where verified, under half of the shortfall comes from an unresolved V gene, and the cause of the rest is unknown. V, J and clone size derive from that table, while D and trimming were established from the DNA sequence. Here the sample has 150,000 to 200,000 clones; around 64% occur a single time. Approximately 1.3% of the sample comes from the top ten.

The research as a whole found: Shared TCR sequences between patients were less evident than in mice, which may be partly attributable to HLA diversity in the patient population. Lesional scalp, especially in alopecia totalis/universalis, showed higher clonality and more expanded CD8+ clones than normal scalp, suggesting antigenic drive. Tofacitinib significantly lowered scalp clonality and the number of expanded CD8+ clones among the top 100 scalp clones. The treated cohort was small, with a single nonresponder, so links between baseline CD8+ expansion and response need larger studies. Many expanded lesional clones were found to persist in scalp and blood during tofacitinib treatment, and relapse after treatment cessation may be partly explained by this persistence. Resident alphabeta T cells in normal human skin are also sequenced, complicating scalp TCR repertoire analysis, unlike mouse skin dominated by gammadelta T cells.

Sequencing used CD4+ T cells sorted from blood, obtained at roughly week 49, from a patient treated with tofacitinib. In this chain, TRBV5-6 is recombined with TRBJ1-2; the best D guess is TRBD1, with 5 bases matching. The source of this sequence is a human donor with alopecia areata. The CDR3 sequence is CASRVQAFAGYTF. The nucleotide sequence reads TGTGCCAGCAGGGTACAGGCGTTCGCTGGCTACACCTTC.